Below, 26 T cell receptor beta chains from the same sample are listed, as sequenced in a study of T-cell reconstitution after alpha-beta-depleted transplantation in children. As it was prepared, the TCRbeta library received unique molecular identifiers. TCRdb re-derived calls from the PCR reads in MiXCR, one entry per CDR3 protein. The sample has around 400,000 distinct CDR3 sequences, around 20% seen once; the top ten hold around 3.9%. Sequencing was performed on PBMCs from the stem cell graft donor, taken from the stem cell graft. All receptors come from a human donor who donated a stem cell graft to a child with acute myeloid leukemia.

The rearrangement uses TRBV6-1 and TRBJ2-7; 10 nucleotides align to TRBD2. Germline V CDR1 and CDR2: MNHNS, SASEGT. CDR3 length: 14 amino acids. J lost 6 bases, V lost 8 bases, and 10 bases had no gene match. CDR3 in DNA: TGTGCCAGCGGGCACGGGACTAGCGATCCCGAGCAGTACTTC. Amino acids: CASGHGTSDPEQYF.

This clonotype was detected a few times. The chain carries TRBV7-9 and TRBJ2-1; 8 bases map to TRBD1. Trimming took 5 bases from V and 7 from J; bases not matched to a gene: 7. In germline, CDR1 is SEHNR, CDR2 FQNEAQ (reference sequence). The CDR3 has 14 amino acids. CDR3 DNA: TGTGCCAGCAGCCCACGGACAGGGATGAATGAGCAGTTCTTC. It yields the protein CASSPRTGMNEQFF.

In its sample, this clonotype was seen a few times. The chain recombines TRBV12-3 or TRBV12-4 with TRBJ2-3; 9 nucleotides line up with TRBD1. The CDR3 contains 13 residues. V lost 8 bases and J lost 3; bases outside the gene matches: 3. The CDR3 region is CASGDRGTDTQYF. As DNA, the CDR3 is TGTGCCAGCGGCGACAGGGGGACAGATACGCAGTATTTT.

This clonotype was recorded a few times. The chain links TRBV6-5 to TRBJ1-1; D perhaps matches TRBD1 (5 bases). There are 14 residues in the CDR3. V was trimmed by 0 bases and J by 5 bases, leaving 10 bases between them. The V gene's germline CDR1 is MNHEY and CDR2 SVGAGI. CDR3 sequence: CASSYSKGETEAFF. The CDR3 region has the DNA TGTGCCAGCAGTTACTCGAAAGGGGAGACTGAAGCTTTCTTT.

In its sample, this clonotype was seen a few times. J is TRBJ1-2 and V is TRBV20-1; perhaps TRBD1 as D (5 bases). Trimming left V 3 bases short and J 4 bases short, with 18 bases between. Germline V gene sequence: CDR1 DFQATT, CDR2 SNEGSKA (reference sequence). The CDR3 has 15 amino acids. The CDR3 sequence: CSARPPGRPLYGYTF. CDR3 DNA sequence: TGCAGTGCTAGGCCCCCGGGACGGCCTCTCTATGGCTACACCTTC.

The CDR3 reads CASTPMREVTGELFF. The CDR3 DNA reads as TGTGCCAGCACTCCCATGCGGGAGGTCACCGGGGAGCTGTTTTTT. The rearrangement links TRBV2 to TRBJ2-2, with 8 bases lining up with TRBD2. The CDR3 has 15 amino acids. Germline lookup yields CDR1 SNHLY and CDR2 FYNNEI. J was trimmed by 4 bases and V by 7 bases; bases with no gene match: 8. Looking up the rest from reference TRBV2 and TRBJ2-2 gives the full variable domain: EPEVTQTPSHQVTQMGQEVILRCVPISNHLYFYWYRQILGQKVEFLVSFYNNEISEKSEIFDDQFSVERPDGSNFTLKIRSTKLEDSAMYFCASTPMREVTGELFFGEGSRLTVL.

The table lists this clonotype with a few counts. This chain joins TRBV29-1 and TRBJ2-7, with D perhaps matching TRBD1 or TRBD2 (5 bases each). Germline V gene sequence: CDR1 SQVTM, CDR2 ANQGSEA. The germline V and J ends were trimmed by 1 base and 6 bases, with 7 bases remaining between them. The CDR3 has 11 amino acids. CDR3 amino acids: CSVEGGAEQYF. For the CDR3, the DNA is TGCAGCGTTGAAGGAGGGGCCGAGCAGTACTTC.

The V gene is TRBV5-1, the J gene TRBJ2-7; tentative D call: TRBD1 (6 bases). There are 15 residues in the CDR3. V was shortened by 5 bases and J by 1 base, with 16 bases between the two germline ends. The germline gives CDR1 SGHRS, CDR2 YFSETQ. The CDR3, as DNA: TGCGCCAGCAGAGAGGGGTATAGGGGGTCCTACGAGCAGTACTTC. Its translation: CASREGYRGSYEQYF.

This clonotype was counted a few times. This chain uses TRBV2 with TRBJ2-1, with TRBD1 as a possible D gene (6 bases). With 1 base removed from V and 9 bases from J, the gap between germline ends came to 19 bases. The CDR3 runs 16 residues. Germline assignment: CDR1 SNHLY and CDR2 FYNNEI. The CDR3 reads CASSEERGTTGIEQFF. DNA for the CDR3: TGTGCCAGCAGTGAAGAAAGGGGAACTACAGGGATTGAGCAGTTCTTC.

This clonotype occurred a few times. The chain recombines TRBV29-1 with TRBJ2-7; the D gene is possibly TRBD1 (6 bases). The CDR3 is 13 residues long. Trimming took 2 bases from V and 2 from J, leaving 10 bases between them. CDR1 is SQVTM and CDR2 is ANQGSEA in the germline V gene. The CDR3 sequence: CSVEQGRPYEQYF. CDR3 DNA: TGCAGCGTTGAACAGGGGAGACCCTACGAGCAGTACTTC.

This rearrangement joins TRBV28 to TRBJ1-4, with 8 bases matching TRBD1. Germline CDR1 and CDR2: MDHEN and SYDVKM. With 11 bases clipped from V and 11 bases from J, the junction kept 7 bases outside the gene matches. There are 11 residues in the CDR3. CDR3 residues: CALAQGGKLFF. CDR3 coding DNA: TGTGCCCTTGCACAGGGGGGGAAACTGTTTTTT.

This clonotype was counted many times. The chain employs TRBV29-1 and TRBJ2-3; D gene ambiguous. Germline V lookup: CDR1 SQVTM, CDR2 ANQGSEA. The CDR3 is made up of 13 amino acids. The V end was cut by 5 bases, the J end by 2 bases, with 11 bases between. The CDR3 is CSVIMMDTDTQYF. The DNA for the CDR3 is TGCAGCGTTATAATGATGGACACAGATACGCAGTATTTT.

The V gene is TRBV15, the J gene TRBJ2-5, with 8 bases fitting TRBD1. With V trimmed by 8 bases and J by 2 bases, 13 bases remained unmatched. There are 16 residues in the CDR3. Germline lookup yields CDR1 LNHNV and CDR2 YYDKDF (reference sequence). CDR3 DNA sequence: TGTGCCACCGGCAAGGGGGTCGGGACAGGACAAGAGACCCAGTACTTC. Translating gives CATGKGVGTGQETQYF.

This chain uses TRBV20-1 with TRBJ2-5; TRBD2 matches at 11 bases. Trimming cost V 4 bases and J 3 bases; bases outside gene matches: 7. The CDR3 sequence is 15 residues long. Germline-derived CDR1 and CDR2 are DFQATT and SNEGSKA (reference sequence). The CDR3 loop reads CSAIYSGRAEETQYF. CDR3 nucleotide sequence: TGCAGTGCTATATATAGCGGGAGGGCCGAAGAGACCCAGTACTTC.

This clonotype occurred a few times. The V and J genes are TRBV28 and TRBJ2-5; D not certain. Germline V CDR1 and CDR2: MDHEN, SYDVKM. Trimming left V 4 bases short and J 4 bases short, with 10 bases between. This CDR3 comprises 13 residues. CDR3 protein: CASSSRKRETQYF. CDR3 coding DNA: TGTGCCAGCAGTTCGCGTAAGAGAGAGACCCAGTACTTC.

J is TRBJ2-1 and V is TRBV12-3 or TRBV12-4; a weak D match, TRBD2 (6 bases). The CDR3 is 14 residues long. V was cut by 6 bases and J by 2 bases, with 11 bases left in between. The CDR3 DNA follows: TGTGCCAGCAGATCCTCTAGCGCCTACAATGAGCAGTTCTTC. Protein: CASRSSSAYNEQFF.

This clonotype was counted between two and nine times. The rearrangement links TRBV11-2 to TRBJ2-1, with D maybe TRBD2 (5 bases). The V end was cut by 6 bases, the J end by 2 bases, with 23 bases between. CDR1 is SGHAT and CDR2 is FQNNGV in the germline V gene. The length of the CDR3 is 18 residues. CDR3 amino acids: CASRLVKGKSGAYNEQFF. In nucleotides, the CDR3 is TGTGCCAGCAGACTCGTAAAAGGAAAGAGCGGAGCCTACAATGAGCAGTTCTTC.

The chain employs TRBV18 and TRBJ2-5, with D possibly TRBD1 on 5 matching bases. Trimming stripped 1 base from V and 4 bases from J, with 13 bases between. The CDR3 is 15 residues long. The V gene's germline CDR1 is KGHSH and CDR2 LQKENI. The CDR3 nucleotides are TGTGCCAGCTCACCACAGGACATAGGTCTAGAGACCCAGTACTTC. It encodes CASSPQDIGLETQYF.

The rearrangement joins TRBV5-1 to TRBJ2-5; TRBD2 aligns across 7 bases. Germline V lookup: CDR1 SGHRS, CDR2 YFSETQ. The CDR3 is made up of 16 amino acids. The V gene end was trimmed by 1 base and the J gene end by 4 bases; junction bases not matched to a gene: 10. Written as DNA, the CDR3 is TGCGCCAGCAGCTTGTCGTCTGCGGGAGCGGGAGAGACCCAGTACTTC. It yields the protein CASSLSSAGAGETQYF.

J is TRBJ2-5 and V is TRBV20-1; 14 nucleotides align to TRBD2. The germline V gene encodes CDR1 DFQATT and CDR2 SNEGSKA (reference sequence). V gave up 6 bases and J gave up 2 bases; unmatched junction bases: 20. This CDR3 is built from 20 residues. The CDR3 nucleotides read TGCAGTGCACATCGAGGACTAGCGGGGGGATCCTTCCGGATTCAAGAGACCCAGTACTTC. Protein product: CSAHRGLAGGSFRIQETQYF.

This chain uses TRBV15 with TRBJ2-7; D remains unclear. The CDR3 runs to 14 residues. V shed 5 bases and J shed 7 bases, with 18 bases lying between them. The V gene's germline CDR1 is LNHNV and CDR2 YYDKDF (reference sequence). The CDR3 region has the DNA TGTGCCACCAGCGGGTCGGAGCCCCAAGTAGAGCAGTACTTC. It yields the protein CATSGSEPQVEQYF.

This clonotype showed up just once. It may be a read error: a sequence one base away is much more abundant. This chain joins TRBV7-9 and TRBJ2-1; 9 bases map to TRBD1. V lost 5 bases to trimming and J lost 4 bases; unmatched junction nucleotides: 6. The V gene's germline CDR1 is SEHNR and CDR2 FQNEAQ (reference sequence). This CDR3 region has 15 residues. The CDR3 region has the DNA TGTGCCAGCAGCCTCGACAGGGGGATGTACAATGAGCAGTTCTTC. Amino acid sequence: CASSLDRGMYNEQFF.

The CDR3, as DNA: TGTGCCAGCAGTGTGGGGGGCGGGTCTGGGGCCAACGTCCTGACTTTC. The encoded protein is CASSVGGGSGANVLTF. The J gene is TRBJ2-6, the V gene TRBV25-1, with D perhaps matching TRBD1 or TRBD2 (6 bases each). The germline V gene encodes CDR1 MGHDK and CDR2 SYGVNS. V lost 4 bases, J lost 1 base, and 11 bases lay in between. The CDR3 length is 16 residues.

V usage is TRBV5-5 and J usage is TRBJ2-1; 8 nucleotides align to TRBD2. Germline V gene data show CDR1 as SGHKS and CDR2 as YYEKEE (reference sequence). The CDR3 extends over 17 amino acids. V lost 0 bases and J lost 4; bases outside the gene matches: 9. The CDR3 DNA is TGTGCCAGCAGCTTGGATGGTGCGGGAGGCCTGTACAATGAGCAGTTCTTC. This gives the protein CASSLDGAGGLYNEQFF. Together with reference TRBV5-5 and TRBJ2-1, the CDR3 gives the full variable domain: DAGVTQSPTHLIKTRGQQVTLRCSPISGHKSVSWYQQVLGQGPQFIFQYYEKEERGRGNFPDRFSARQFPNYSSELNVNALLLGDSALYLCASSLDGAGGLYNEQFFGPGTRLTVL.

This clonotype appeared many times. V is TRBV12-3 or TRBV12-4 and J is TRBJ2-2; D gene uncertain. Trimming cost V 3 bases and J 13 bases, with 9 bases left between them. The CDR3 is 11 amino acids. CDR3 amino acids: CASSLGGVLFF. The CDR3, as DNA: TGTGCCAGCAGTTTGGGCGGAGTGCTGTTTTTT.

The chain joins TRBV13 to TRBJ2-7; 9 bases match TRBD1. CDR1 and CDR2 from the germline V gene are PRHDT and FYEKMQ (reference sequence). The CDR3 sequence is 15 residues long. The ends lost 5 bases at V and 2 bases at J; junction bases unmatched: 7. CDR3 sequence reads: CASSETGGEPYEQYF. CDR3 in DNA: TGTGCCAGCAGCGAAACAGGGGGCGAACCCTACGAGCAGTACTTC.